A selection of T cell receptor beta chains follows, all from one sample in a study of cytomegalovirus exposure and HLA in healthy donors. The repertoire was sequenced with immunoSEQ multiplex PCR; TCRdb's copy has only in-frame clones and lacks some. The table shows about 130,000 clones, with about 81% occurring only once. The sample was PBMCs. Receptor source: a woman aged 30 to 39 in good health and CMV-seronegative. The CDR3 runs from the conserved cysteine through the conserved F or W. Fields, in order: clone size, D gene, J gene, V gene, CDR3 DNA, CDR3 protein. A D gene is named only where the DNA matches it firmly. Rows may omit the clone size; those that give it use once, few, many or a size class.

abundance: NA; d_gene: TRBD2; j_gene: TRBJ2-1; v_gene: TRBV18; CDR3nt: TGTGCCAGCTCACCACCATGGCAGGGAGGGAATGAGCAGTTCTTC; CDR3aa: CASSPPWQGGNEQFF
abundance: once; d_gene: NA; j_gene: TRBJ1-1; v_gene: TRBV6-5; CDR3nt: TGTGCCAGCACCCTAGGGGGTGGGGGAAACACTGAAGCTTTCTTT; CDR3aa: CASTLGGGGNTEAFF
abundance: NA; d_gene: NA; j_gene: TRBJ1-2; v_gene: TRBV11-2; CDR3nt: TGTGCCAGCAGCCTACAGGGTAATGGGAATGGCTACACCTTC; CDR3aa: CASSLQGNGNGYTF
abundance: NA; d_gene: NA; j_gene: TRBJ1-1; v_gene: TRBV10-3; CDR3nt: TGTGCCATCAGTGAGTCGGAGGGGTTGGTGGACACTGAAGCTTTCTTT; CDR3aa: CAISESEGLVDTEAFF
abundance: NA; d_gene: NA; j_gene: TRBJ2-4; v_gene: TRBV6-5; CDR3nt: TGTGCCAGCAGTTACAGCATCGCCAGGGACATTCAGTACTTC; CDR3aa: CASSYSIARDIQYF
abundance: once; d_gene: TRBD1; j_gene: TRBJ2-6; v_gene: TRBV29-1; CDR3nt: TGCAGCGTTGCCCAGGACAGGACTGGGGCCAACGTCCTGACTTTC; CDR3aa: CSVAQDRTGANVLTF
abundance: NA; d_gene: NA; j_gene: TRBJ2-2; v_gene: TRBV18; CDR3nt: TGTGCCAGCTCACCACCAAACGGGAGATCTAACACCGGGGAGCTGTTTTTT; CDR3aa: CASSPPNGRSNTGELFF
abundance: NA; d_gene: TRBD1; j_gene: TRBJ1-6; v_gene: TRBV7-8; CDR3nt: TGTGCCAGCAGCTTAGCAGAGACAGGGCGCTCCTATAATTCACCCCTCCACTTT; CDR3aa: CASSLAETGRSYNSPLHF
abundance: NA; d_gene: NA; j_gene: TRBJ2-6; v_gene: TRBV9; CDR3nt: TGTGCCAGCAGCGTAGGGACAGCTACTTACTCTGGGGCCAACGTCCTGACTTTC; CDR3aa: CASSVGTATYSGANVLTF
abundance: NA; d_gene: TRBD1; j_gene: TRBJ1-2; v_gene: TRBV19; CDR3nt: TGTGCCAGTAGCAAAATCGACAGGGGAGGTGGCTACACCTTC; CDR3aa: CASSKIDRGGGYTF
abundance: few; d_gene: NA; j_gene: TRBJ1-5; v_gene: TRBV2; CDR3nt: TGTGCCAGCAGCTGGACACTGAGCAATCAGCCCCAGCATTTT; CDR3aa: CASSWTLSNQPQHF
abundance: NA; d_gene: NA; j_gene: TRBJ1-2; v_gene: TRBV27; CDR3nt: TGTGCCAGCAGTAGGACACGGGCAGGTGGCTACACCTTC; CDR3aa: CASSRTRAGGYTF
abundance: NA; d_gene: TRBD2; j_gene: TRBJ2-1; v_gene: TRBV11-2; CDR3nt: TGTGCCAGCGGGTCGGGTTGGGCGGGAGGGAGGAATGAGCAGTTCTTC; CDR3aa: CASGSGWAGGRNEQFF
abundance: NA; d_gene: NA; j_gene: TRBJ1-4; v_gene: TRBV4-1; CDR3nt: TGCGCCAGCAGCCAGTGGGGAGGGGAAAAACTGTTTTTT; CDR3aa: CASSQWGGEKLFF
abundance: NA; d_gene: NA; j_gene: TRBJ2-1; v_gene: TRBV5-1; CDR3nt: TGCGCCAGCAGCTTGGGTTCGTCGGGGTCCGTGTTCTACAATGAGCAGTTCTTC; CDR3aa: CASSLGSSGSVFYNEQFF
abundance: NA; d_gene: NA; j_gene: TRBJ1-2; v_gene: TRBV5-1; CDR3nt: TGCGCCAGCAGATACCAACAGGGCCATAACTATGGCTACACCTTC; CDR3aa: CASRYQQGHNYGYTF
abundance: NA; d_gene: TRBD1; j_gene: TRBJ2-3; v_gene: TRBV7-6; CDR3nt: TGTGCCAGCAGCCTGCAGACAGGGTCCCGCACAGATACGCAGTATTTT; CDR3aa: CASSLQTGSRTDTQYF
abundance: NA; d_gene: TRBD1; j_gene: TRBJ2-7; v_gene: TRBV19; CDR3nt: TGTGCCAGTAGTATTCCGGGACAGGGGACCTACGAGCAGTACTTC; CDR3aa: CASSIPGQGTYEQYF
abundance: NA; d_gene: TRBD2; j_gene: TRBJ2-7; v_gene: TRBV28; CDR3nt: TGTGCCAGCAGTTCGGGTAAAGCGGGAGGAATATACGAGCAGTACTTC; CDR3aa: CASSSGKAGGIYEQYF